This TCR beta chain is from a study of blood T cell repertoires in COVID-19. Germline CDR1 is PRHDT and CDR2 is FYEKMQ (reference sequence). This CDR3 is 14 amino acids long. The V end was cut by 1 base, the J end by 4 bases, with 11 bases between. Libraries were prepared by immunoSEQ multiplex PCR; TCRdb keeps only in-frame clonotypes and omits some of them. The data show about 130,000 clones, roughly four fifths seen once. This clone was counted only a few times. Material: peripheral blood. The receptor was isolated from a woman aged 45-65 years with acute or convalescent COVID-19. The gene calls are TRBV13 and TRBJ2-7; D may be TRBD1 (7 bases). In nucleotides, the CDR3 is TGTGCCAGCAGCTTAGTGGCAGGGGGGTACGAGCAGTACTTC. Protein product: CASSLVAGGYEQYF.